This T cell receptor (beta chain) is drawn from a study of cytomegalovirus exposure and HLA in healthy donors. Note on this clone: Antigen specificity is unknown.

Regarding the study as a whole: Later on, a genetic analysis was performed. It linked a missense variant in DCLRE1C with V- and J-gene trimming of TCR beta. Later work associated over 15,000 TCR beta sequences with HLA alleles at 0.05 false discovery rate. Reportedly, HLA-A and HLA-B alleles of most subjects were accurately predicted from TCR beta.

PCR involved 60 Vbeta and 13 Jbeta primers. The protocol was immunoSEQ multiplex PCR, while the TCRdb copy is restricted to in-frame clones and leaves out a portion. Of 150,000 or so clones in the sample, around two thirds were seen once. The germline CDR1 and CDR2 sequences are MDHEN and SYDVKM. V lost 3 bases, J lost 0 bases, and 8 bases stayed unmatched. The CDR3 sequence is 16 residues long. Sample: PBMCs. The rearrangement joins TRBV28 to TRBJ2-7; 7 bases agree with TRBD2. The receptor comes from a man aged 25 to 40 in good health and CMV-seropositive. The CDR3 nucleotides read TGTGCCAGCAGTTTCTTGCTAGCGGCGAGCTCCTACGAGCAGTACTTC. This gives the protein CASSFLLAASSYEQYF.